The entry that follows covers one TCR beta chain sequence. Its specificity is unknown. This sample was taken from a study of T cell responses to AZD1222 COVID-19 vaccine. Study-wide points: Females made up more of the donors, who were largely white British, and clonal diversity may have come out too low. Unmutated regions of variants are reportedly targeted by nearly half of spike-specific TCRs.

V lost 3 bases to trimming and J lost 4 bases, with 16 bases between them. Germline CDR1 reads LNHDA; CDR2 reads SQIVND (reference sequence). The CDR3 has 16 residues. Only in-frame clones appear in the TCRdb table, and some are missing; sequencing was by immunoSEQ multiplex PCR. This sample yields roughly 140,000 clones, of which 90% to 95% are seen a single time; about 4.6% belongs to the top ten. The V gene is TRBV19, the J gene TRBJ1-5; D is possibly TRBD1 (5 bases). This specimen consisted of peripheral blood, obtained on day 0 of AZD1222 vaccination. This TCR derives from an adult in good health. The CDR3 nucleotides are TGTGCCAGTAGTATGGGTTGGGGGGTTACTAATCAGCCCCAGCATTTT. This encodes CASSMGWGVTNQPQHF.